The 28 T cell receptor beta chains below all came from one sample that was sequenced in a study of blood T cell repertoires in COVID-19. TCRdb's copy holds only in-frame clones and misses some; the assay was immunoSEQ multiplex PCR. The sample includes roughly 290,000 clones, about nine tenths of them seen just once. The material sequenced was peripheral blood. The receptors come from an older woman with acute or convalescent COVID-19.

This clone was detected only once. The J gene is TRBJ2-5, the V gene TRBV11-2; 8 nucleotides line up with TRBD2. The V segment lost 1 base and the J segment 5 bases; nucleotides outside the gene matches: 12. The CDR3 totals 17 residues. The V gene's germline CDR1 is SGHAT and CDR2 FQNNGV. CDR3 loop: CASSLASGRAGFETQYF. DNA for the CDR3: TGTGCCAGCAGCTTAGCAAGCGGGAGAGCGGGCTTTGAGACCCAGTACTTC.

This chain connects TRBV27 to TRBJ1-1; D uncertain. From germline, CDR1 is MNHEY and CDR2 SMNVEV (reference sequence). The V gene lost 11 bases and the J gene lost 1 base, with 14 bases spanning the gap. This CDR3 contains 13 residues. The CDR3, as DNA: TGTGCCCCAATTAGAAGGAGGAACACTGAAGCTTTCTTT. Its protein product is CAPIRRRNTEAFF.

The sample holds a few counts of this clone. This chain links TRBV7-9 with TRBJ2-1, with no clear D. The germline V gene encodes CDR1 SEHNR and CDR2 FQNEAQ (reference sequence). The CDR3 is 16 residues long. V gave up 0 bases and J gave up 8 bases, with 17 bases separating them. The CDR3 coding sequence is TGTGCCAGCAGCTTAGCGCGATCCTCTGGAGCCCATGAGCAGTTCTTC. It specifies CASSLARSSGAHEQFF.

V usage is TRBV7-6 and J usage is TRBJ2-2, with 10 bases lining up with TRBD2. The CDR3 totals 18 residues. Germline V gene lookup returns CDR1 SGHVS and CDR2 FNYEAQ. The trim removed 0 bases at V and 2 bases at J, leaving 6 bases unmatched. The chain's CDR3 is CASSLAIGLADNTGELFF. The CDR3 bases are TGTGCCAGCAGCTTAGCTATAGGACTAGCGGATAACACCGGGGAGCTGTTTTTT.

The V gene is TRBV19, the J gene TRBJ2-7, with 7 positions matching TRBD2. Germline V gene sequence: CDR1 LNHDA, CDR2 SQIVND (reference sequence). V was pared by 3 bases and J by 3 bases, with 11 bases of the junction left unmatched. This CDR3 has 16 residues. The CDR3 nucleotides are TGTGCCAGTAGTATTAGTCGGGGGGATAAAATCTACGAGCAGTACTTC. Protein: CASSISRGDKIYEQYF. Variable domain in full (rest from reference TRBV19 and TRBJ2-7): DGGITQSPKYLFRKEGQNVTLSCEQNLNHDAMYWYRQDPGQGLRLIYYSQIVNDFQKGDIAEGYSVSREKKESFPLTVTSAQKNPTAFYLCASSISRGDKIYEQYFGPGTRLTVT.

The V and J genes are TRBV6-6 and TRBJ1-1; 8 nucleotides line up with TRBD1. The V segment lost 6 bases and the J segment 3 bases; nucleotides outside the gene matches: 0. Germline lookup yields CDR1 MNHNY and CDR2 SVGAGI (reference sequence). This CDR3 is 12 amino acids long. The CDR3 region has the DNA TGTGCCAGCAGGGACAGGGACACTGAAGCTTTCTTT. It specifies CASRDRDTEAFF.

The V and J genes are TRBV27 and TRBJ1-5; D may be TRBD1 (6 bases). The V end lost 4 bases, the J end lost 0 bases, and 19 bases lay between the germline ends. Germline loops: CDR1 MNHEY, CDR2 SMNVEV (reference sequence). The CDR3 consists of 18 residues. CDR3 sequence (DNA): TGTGCCAGCAGTTCTACTACTACACACAGGGTTAGCAATCAGCCCCAGCATTTT. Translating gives CASSSTTTHRVSNQPQHF.

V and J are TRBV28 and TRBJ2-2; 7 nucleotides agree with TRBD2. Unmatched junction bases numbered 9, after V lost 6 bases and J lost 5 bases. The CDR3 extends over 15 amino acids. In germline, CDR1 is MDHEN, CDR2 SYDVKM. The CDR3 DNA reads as TGTGCCAGCAGGGGAGGGGTAGGTCCTACCGGGGAGCTGTTTTTT. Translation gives CASRGGVGPTGELFF.

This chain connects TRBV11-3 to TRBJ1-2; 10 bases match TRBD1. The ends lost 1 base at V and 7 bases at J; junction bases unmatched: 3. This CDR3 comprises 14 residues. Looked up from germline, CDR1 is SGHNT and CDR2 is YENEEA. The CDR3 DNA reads TGTGCCAGCAGCTTAGGGACAGGGGGAATTGGCTACACCTTC. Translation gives CASSLGTGGIGYTF.

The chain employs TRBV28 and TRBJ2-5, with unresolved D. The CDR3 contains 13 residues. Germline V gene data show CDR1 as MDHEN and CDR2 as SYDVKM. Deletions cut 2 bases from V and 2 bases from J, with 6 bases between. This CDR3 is CASSLSVQETQYF. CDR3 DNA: TGTGCCAGCAGTTTAAGCGTACAAGAGACCCAGTACTTC.

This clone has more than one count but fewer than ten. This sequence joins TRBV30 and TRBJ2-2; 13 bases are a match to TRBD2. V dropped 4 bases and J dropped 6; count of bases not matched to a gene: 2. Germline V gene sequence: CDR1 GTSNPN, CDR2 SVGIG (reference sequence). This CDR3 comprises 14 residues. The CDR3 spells CAWTTSGRPGELFF. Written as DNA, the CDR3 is TGTGCCTGGACGACTAGCGGGAGGCCCGGGGAGCTGTTTTTT.

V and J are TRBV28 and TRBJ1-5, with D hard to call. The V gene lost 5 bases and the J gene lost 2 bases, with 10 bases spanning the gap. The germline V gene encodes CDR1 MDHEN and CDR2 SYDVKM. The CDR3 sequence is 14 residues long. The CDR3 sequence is CASSPGSRNQPQHF. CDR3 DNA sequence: TGTGCCAGCAGTCCAGGTTCGCGCAATCAGCCCCAGCATTTT.

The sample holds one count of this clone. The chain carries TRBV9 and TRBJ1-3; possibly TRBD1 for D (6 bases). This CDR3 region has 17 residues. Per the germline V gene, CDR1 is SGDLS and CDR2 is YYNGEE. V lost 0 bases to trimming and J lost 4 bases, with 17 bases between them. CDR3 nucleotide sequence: TGTGCCAGCAGCGTAGCTACCGAGGCGGGGGGCGGAAACACCATATATTTT. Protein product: CASSVATEAGGGNTIYF.

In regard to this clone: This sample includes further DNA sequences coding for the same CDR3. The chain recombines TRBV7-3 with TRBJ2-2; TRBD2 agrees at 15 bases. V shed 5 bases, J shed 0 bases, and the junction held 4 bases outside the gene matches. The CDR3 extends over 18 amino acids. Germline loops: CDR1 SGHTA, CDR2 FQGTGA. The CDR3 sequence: CASSLGLAGGTNTGELFF. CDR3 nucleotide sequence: TGTGCCAGCAGCCTGGGACTAGCGGGGGGTACGAACACCGGGGAGCTGTTTTTT.

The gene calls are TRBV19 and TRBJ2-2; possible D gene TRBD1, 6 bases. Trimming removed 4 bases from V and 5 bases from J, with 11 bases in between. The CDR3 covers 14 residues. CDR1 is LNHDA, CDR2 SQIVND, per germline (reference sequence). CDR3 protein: CASSRQERTGELFF. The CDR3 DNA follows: TGTGCCAGTAGTAGACAGGAGAGGACCGGGGAGCTGTTTTTT.

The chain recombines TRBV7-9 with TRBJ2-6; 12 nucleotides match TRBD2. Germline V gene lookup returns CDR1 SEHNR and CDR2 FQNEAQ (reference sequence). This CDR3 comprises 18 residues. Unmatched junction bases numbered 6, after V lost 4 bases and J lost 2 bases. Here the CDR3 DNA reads TGTGCCAGCAGCTATCCTAGCGGGAGGGCCACTGGGGCCAACGTCCTGACTTTC. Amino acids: CASSYPSGRATGANVLTF. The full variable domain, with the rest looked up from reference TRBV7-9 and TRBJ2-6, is DTGVSQNPRHKITKRGQNVTFRCDPISEHNRLYWYRQTLGQGPEFLTYFQNEAQLEKSRLLSDRFSAERPKGSFSTLEIQRTEQGDSAMYLCASSYPSGRATGANVLTFGAGSRLTVL.

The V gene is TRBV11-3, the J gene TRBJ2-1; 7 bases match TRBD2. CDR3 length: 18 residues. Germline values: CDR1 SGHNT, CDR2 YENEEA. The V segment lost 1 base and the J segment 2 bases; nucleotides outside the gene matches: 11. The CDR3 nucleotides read TGTGCCAGCAGCTTAGGTGTACTAGGCGGGGGACCCTACAATGAGCAGTTCTTC. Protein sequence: CASSLGVLGGGPYNEQFF.

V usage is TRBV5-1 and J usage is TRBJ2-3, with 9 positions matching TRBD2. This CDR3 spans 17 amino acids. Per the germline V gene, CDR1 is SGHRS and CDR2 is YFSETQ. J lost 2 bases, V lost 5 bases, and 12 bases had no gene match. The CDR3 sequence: CASSPAQGLANTDTQYF. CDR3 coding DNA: TGCGCCAGCAGTCCGGCCCAGGGACTAGCAAACACAGATACGCAGTATTTT.

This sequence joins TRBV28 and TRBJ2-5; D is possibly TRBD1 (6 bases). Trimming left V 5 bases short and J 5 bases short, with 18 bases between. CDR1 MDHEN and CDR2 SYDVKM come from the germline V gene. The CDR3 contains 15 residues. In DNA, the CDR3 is TGTGCCAGCAGTCTCCACCCTGGGGGCGGGGAGACCCAGTACTTC. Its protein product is CASSLHPGGGETQYF. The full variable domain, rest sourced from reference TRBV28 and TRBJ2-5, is DVKVTQSSRYLVKRTGEKVFLECVQDMDHENMFWYRQDPGLGLRLIYFSYDVKMKEKGDIPEGYSVSREKKERFSLILESASTNQTSMYLCASSLHPGGGETQYFGPGTRLLVL.

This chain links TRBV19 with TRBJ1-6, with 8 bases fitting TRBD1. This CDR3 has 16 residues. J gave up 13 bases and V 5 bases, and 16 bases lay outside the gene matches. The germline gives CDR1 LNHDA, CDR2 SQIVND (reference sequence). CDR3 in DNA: TGTGCCAGTAGTTCTACGGGACAGGAGACCTCGTTCCCCCTCCACTTT. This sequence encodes CASSSTGQETSFPLHF.

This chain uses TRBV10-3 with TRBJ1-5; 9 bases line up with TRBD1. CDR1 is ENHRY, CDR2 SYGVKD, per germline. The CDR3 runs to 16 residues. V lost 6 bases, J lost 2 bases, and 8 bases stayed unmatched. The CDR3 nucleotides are TGTGCCATCAGCGAGGCGGGACAGGGACGCAATCAGCCCCAGCATTTT. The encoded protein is CAISEAGQGRNQPQHF.

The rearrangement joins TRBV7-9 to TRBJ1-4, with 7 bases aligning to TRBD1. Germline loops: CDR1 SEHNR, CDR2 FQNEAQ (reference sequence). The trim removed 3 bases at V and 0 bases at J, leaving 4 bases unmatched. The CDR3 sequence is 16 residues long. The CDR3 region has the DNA TGTGCCAGCAGCTTGGACAGGAGGACAACTAATGAAAAACTGTTTTTT. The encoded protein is CASSLDRRTTNEKLFF.

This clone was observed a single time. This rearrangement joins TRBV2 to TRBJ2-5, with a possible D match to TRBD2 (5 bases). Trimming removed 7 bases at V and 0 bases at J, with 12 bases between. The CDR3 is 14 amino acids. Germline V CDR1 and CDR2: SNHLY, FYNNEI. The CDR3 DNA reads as TGTGCCAGCACGACTATGGCCTACCAAGAGACCCAGTACTTC. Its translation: CASTTMAYQETQYF.

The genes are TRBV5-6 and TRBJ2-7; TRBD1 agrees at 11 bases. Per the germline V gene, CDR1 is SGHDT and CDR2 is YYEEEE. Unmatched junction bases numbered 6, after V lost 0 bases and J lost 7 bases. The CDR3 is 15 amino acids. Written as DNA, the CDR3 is TGTGCCAGCAGCTTGGCCGGACAGGGGGCGTTAGAGCAGTACTTC. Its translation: CASSLAGQGALEQYF.

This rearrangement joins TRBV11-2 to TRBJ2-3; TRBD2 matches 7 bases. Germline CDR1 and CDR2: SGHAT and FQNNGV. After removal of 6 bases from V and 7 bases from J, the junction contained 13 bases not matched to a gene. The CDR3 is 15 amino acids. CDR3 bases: TGTGCCAGCAGACCATTGGGGGGGACGCCATATACGCAGTATTTT. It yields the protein CASRPLGGTPYTQYF.

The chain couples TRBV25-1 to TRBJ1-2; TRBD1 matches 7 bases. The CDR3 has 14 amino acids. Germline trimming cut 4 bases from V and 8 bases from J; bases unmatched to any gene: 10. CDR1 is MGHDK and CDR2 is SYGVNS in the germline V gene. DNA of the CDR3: TGTGCCAGCAGTGTCACAGGGGTTGCTAGCGGCTACACCTTC. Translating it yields CASSVTGVASGYTF.

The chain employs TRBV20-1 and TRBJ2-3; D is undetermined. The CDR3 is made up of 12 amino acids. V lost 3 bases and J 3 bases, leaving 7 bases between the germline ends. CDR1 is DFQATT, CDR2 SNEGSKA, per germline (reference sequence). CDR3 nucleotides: TGCAGTGCTAGTTTGCAGACAGATACGCAGTATTTT. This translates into CSASLQTDTQYF.

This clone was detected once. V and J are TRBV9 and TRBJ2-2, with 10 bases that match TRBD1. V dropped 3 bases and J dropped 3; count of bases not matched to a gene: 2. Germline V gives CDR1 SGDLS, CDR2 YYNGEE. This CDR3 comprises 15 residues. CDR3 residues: CASSGGQGYTGELFF. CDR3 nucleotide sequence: TGTGCCAGCAGCGGGGGACAGGGGTACACCGGGGAGCTGTTTTTT.